These 13 T cell receptor beta chains came from one sample sequenced in a study of identical twins. MiXCR, run by TCRdb on the 5' RACE reads, gives a single entry per CDR3 protein. The repertoire holds hundreds of thousands of distinct CDR3 sequences, with around a sixth as singletons. The same sample was also studied in work on T cells expressing NK-cell markers.

Sequenced: PBMCs. The receptors here all came from a woman aged 18-30 years in good health.

Only a few counts were recorded for this clonotype. The chain links TRBV3-1 to TRBJ2-7, with TRBD2 as a possible D gene (6 bases). Trimming took off 4 bases at V and 1 base at J, with 11 bases between the two ends. The CDR3 covers 14 residues. Germline loops: CDR1 LGHDT, CDR2 YNNKEL (reference sequence). CDR3 loop: CASSPGGTSYEQYF. Written as DNA, the CDR3 is TGTGCCAGCAGCCCAGGAGGGACTTCCTACGAGCAGTACTTC.

This clonotype was seen a few times. J is TRBJ2-1 and V is TRBV21-1; TRBD1 is the table's D call and was not checked against the DNA. TRBV21-1 is shown as a pseudogene. This CDR3 contains 21 residues. CDR3 sequence reads: CASTKELAEVWDTSSYNEQFF. CDR3 nucleotides: TGTGCCAGCACTAAAGAATTGGCGGAAGTGTGGGACACAAGCTCCTACAATGAGCAGTTCTTC.

This clonotype was seen many times. The chain carries TRBV4-3 and TRBJ2-1, with TRBD2 identical over 11 bases. Per germline, CDR1 LGHNA and CDR2 YSLEER. V shed 5 bases and J 7 bases; nucleotides not matched to a gene: 13. There are 17 residues in the CDR3. CDR3 protein: CASSASLAGAGMNEQFF. CDR3 coding DNA: TGCGCCAGCAGCGCCTCACTAGCGGGAGCTGGCATGAATGAGCAGTTCTTC.

This chain links TRBV18 with TRBJ2-2, with D perhaps matching TRBD2 (6 bases). CDR1 and CDR2 from the germline V gene are KGHSH and LQKENI. This CDR3 has 15 amino acids. V lost 4 bases, J lost 6 bases, and 15 bases lay in between. DNA of the CDR3: TGTGCCAGCTCACGGGACTCCTCGGGACCCGGGGAGCTGTTTTTT. Residues: CASSRDSSGPGELFF.

This clonotype was seen many times. The J gene is TRBJ2-2, the V gene TRBV6-5; a weak D match, TRBD2 (5 bases). V was cut by 4 bases and J by 6 bases, with 6 bases left in between. This CDR3 has 12 amino acids. Germline values: CDR1 MNHEY, CDR2 SVGAGI. The CDR3 DNA is TGTGCCAGCAGTTGGGGAGCCGGGGAGCTGTTTTTT. Protein: CASSWGAGELFF.

With respect to this clonotype: A junction end diverges from the germline sequence, so it may reflect a read error. This chain connects TRBV5-1 to TRBJ1-2; 8 bases map to TRBD1. Per germline, CDR1 SGHRS and CDR2 YFSETQ. The CDR3 extends over 13 amino acids. CDR3 nucleotide sequence: TGCGCCAGCAGCTGGGACAGGAGATATGGCTGCACCTTC. It yields the protein CASSWDRRYGCTF. The full variable domain, with the rest looked up from reference TRBV5-1 and TRBJ1-2, is KAGVTQTPRYLIKTRGQQVTLSCSPISGHRSVSWYQQTPGQGLQFLFEYFSETQRNKGNFPGRFSGRQFSNSRSEMNVSTLELGDSALYLCASSWDRRYGCTFGSGTRLTVV.

The chain uses TRBV3-1 and TRBJ1-4; possibly TRBD1 for D (5 bases). Germline CDR1 LGHDT, CDR2 YNNKEL (reference sequence). The V gene lost 3 bases and the J gene lost 7 bases, with 12 bases spanning the gap. The CDR3 loop spans 14 amino acids. CDR3 DNA: TGTGCCAGCAGCCACCGGGACGGAGTTGAAAAACTGTTTTTT. Amino acid sequence: CASSHRDGVEKLFF.

V and J are TRBV11-1 and TRBJ2-1; D is unresolved. Trimming took off 5 bases at V and 8 bases at J, with 13 bases between the two ends. Germline-derived CDR1 and CDR2 are SGHAT and FQDESV (reference sequence). The CDR3 has 13 residues. The CDR3 sequence: CASSPLVRDEQFF. CDR3 bases: TGTGCCAGCAGCCCACTTGTTCGGGATGAGCAGTTCTTC.

This clonotype appeared many times. This sequence joins TRBV27 and TRBJ2-1; a weak D match, TRBD2 (6 bases). Germline V gene sequence: CDR1 MNHEY, CDR2 SMNVEV (reference sequence). This CDR3 has 15 residues. Trimming left V 2 bases short and J 0 bases short, with 8 bases between. For the CDR3, the DNA is TGTGCCAGCAGTTTACTCGGGAGCTCCTACAATGAGCAGTTCTTC. Amino acids: CASSLLGSSYNEQFF.

The chain has TRBV5-1 and TRBJ2-7; TRBD1 agrees at 7 bases. Germline-derived CDR1 and CDR2 are SGHRS and YFSETQ. The CDR3 has 17 residues. The V and J ends lost 1 base and 3 bases, in that order; junction bases with no gene match: 13. The CDR3 bases are TGCGCCAGCAGCTTGTCACGGACAGGCCATGGGATCTACGAGCAGTACTTC. This gives the protein CASSLSRTGHGIYEQYF.

CDR3 loop: CASSQEGRLTGETQYF. The CDR3 DNA reads as TGTGCCAGCAGCCAAGAGGGGCGACTGACGGGTGAGACCCAGTACTTC. The V and J genes are TRBV3-1 and TRBJ2-5; D perhaps matches TRBD1 (5 bases). The germline gives CDR1 LGHDT, CDR2 YNNKEL (reference sequence). Trimming removed 0 bases from V and 5 bases from J, with 16 bases in between. This CDR3 spans 16 amino acids.

This clonotype appeared many times. The rearrangement links TRBV12-3 or TRBV12-4 to TRBJ2-7, with 9 positions matching TRBD2. The CDR3 runs to 14 residues. With 6 bases clipped from V and 3 bases from J, the junction kept 6 bases outside the gene matches. CDR3 amino acids: CASSLAGRLYEQYF. The CDR3 DNA follows: TGTGCCAGCAGCCTAGCGGGACGGCTCTACGAGCAGTACTTC.

The gene calls are TRBV7-7 and TRBJ2-7; D is perhaps TRBD1 (6 bases). The V end was cut by 5 bases, the J end by 2 bases, with 16 bases between. The CDR3 is 15 residues long. Germline V gene lookup returns CDR1 SSHAT and CDR2 FNYEAQ (reference sequence). The DNA of the CDR3 is TGTGCCAGCAGCCCCACGCAGGCAGGGGCCTACGAGCAGTACTTC. This encodes CASSPTQAGAYEQYF.